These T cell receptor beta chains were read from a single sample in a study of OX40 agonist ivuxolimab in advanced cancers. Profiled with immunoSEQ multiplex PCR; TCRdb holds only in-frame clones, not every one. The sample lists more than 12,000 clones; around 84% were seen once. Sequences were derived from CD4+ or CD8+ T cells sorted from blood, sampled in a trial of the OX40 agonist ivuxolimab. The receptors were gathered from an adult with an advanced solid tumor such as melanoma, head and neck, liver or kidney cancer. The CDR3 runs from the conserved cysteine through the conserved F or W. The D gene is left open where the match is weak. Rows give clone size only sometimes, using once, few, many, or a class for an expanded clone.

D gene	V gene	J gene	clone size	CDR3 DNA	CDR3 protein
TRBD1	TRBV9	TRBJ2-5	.	TGTGCCAGCAGCGCTAGGACAGGGTTGGAGACCCAGTACTTC	CASSARTGLETQYF
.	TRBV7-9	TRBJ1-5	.	TGTGCCAGCAGCTTAGGAGGGGCGGGAGCTCAGCCCCAGCATTTT	CASSLGGAGAQPQHF
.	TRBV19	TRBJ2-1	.	TGTGCCAGTAGTATGGGCAATCGGGGGTACAATGAGCAGTTCTTC	CASSMGNRGYNEQFF
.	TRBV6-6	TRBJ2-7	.	TGTGCCAGCAGACCCCTAGGACTCTACGAGCAGTACTTC	CASRPLGLYEQYF
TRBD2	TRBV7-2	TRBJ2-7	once	TGTGCCAGCAGCTTAGGTCTAGCGGGAGGGTTCCCCTACGAGCAGTACTTC	CASSLGLAGGFPYEQYF
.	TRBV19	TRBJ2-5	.	TGTGCCAGTAGTAACCGGGAGTTTGAGACCCAGTACTTC	CASSNREFETQYF
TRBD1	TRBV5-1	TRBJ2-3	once	TGCGCCAGCAGCTTGAATCCGGGACAGGGGTATCCAGATACGCAGTATTTT	CASSLNPGQGYPDTQYF
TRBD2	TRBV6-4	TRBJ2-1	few	TGTGCCAGCAGTGAGGGGCGGGAGGGGAACAATGAGCAGTTCTTC	CASSEGREGNNEQFF
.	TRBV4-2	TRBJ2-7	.	TGTGCCAGCAGCCAAGGGGCGATCTCCTACGAGCAGTACTTC	CASSQGAISYEQYF
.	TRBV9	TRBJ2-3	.	TGTGCCAGCAGCGTAGGGGCGGATTCAGATACGCAGTATTTT	CASSVGADSDTQYF
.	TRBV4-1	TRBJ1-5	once	TGCGCCAGCAGCGTTGGATTGGGTTTTGGCAATCAGCCCCAGCATTTT	CASSVGLGFGNQPQHF
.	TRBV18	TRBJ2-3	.	TGTGCCAGCTCACCAACGCCAGATACGCAGTATTTT	CASSPTPDTQYF
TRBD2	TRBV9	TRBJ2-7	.	TGTGCCAGCAGCCCAGAAGGCGGGAGCGTCTCCTACGAGCAGTACTTC	CASSPEGGSVSYEQYF
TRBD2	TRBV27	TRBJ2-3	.	TGTGCCAGCAGTTCGGGGGGAGGAGGGGATACGCAGTATTTT	CASSSGGGGDTQYF
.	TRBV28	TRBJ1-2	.	TGTGCCAGCAGCCACGACTATGGCTACACCTTC	CASSHDYGYTF
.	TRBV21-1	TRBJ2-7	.	TGTGCCAGCAGCACTACGGAGGGGGGGAAAGTTTCCTACGAGCAGTACTTC	CASSTTEGGKVSYEQYF
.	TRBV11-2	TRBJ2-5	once	TGTGCCAGCAGTTTCGAGTGGACAGCCCAAGAGACCCAGTACTTC	CASSFEWTAQETQYF
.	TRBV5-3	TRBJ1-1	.	TGTGCCAGCAGCCCGGCCCCGGGGAACACTGAAGCTTTCTTT	CASSPAPGNTEAFF
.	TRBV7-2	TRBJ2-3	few	TGTGCCAGCAAACCTACAGGGAAGGGAGATACGCAGTATTTT	CASKPTGKGDTQYF
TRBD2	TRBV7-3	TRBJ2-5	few	TGTGCCAGCAGCTTAGGGACTAGCGGGAGGAAAGAGACCCAGTACTTC	CASSLGTSGRKETQYF
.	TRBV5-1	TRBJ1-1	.	TGCGCCAGCAGGGGGGTAGACACTGAAGCTTTCTTT	CASRGVDTEAFF
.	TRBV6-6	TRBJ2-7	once	TGTGCCAGCAGTTACGTCGGCACCTACGAGCAGTACTTC	CASSYVGTYEQYF
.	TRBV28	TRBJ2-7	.	TGTGCCAGCAGTACTCTTAGCTCCTACGAGCAGTACTTC	CASSTLSSYEQYF
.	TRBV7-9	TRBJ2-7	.	TGTGCCAGCAGCACTACAGGGATGAGCACCTACGAGCAGTACTTC	CASSTTGMSTYEQYF
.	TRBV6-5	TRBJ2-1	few	TGTGCCAGCACCATAACCCCCGGGACTGAGCAGTTCTTC	CASTITPGTEQFF
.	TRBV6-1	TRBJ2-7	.	TGTGCCAGCAGTTTTTGGTCCGGGGAGCAGTACTTC	CASSFWSGEQYF
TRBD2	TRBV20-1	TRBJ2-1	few	TGCAGTGCTCTAAGCGGGAGACCGTTCTTC	CSALSGRPFF
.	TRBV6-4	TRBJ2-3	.	TGTGCCAGCAGTGACTCCGCGGACACAGATACGCAGTATTTT	CASSDSADTDTQYF
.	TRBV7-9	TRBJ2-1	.	TGTGCCAGCAGTACAGGGTCAATCTCCTACAATGAGCAGTTCTTC	CASSTGSISYNEQFF
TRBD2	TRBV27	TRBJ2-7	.	TGTGCCAGCAGCTGGGGGGAGGGTCCCTACGAGCAGTACTTC	CASSWGEGPYEQYF
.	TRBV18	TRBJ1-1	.	TGTGCCAGCTCACCAATCGGTGGCACTGAAGCTTTCTTT	CASSPIGGTEAFF
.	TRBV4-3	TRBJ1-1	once	TGCGCCAGCAGCCAAGGCGGGAGAACTGAAGCTTTCTTT	CASSQGGRTEAFF
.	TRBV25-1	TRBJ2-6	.	TGTGCAGCAGTCGGGTCTCAGAACTGGACAAGTCGGGCCAACGTCCTGACTTTC	CAAVGSQNWTSRANVLTF
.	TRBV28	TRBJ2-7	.	TGTGCCAGCAGTCCGAGGGGGTTCACCTACGAGCAGTACTTC	CASSPRGFTYEQYF
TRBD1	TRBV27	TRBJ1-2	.	TGTGCCAGCAGTTACGGGACAGCCTATGGCTACACCTTC	CASSYGTAYGYTF
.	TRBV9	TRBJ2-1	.	TGTGCCAGCAGCGTAGAGGAGCGGAGCTACAATGAGCAGTTCTTC	CASSVEERSYNEQFF
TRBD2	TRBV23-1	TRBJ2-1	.	TGCGCCAGCAGTCAAAAAGCGGGAGGGCCGGATGAGCAGTTCTTC	CASSQKAGGPDEQFF
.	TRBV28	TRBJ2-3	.	TGTGCCAGCAGTGAACTCGAGGGGGACCATACGCAGTATTTT	CASSELEGDHTQYF
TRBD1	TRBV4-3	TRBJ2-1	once	TGCGCCAGCAGCCAAGCCGACAGGGACAATGAGCAGTTCTTC	CASSQADRDNEQFF
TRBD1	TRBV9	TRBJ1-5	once	TGTGCCAGCAGCGTAGATCAGGGGGACAATCAGCCCCAGCATTTT	CASSVDQGDNQPQHF
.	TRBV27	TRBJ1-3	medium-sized	TGTGCCAGCAGCATTCGACCCGAGGGTCCCATATATTTT	CASSIRPEGPIYF